Sequencing of this TCR beta chain was carried out in a study of blood T cell repertoires in COVID-19. Study in general: Samples taken during acute and convalescent COVID-19 were collected in the United States, Italy and Spain.

The CDR3 runs 17 residues. Deletions cut 7 bases from V and 0 bases from J, with 16 bases between. Germline loops: CDR1 SGHTA, CDR2 FQGNSA. Participants were aged about 18 to 90 years, lived in around 22 US areas, and enrolled virtually. Produced via immunoSEQ multiplex PCR; TCRdb's table is partial and in-frame only. The top ten clones hold around 2.6% of a sample with roughly 240,000 clones, around 90% of them seen once. The sequence derives from a woman aged 25-40 years with acute COVID-19. Material for sequencing was PBMCs or T cells enriched from blood (not recorded which). The chain couples TRBV7-2 to TRBJ2-6, with D perhaps matching TRBD2 (7 bases). The CDR3 region is CASNPGGAGSGANVLTF. In nucleotides, the CDR3 is TGTGCCAGCAACCCTGGGGGGGCGGGCTCTGGGGCCAACGTCCTGACTTTC.